This entry concerns a single T cell receptor (beta chain). The target antigen is unknown. CD45RA-negative memory and CD45RA+ naive subsets were split from the CD4+ cells. The data were taken from a study of shared clonotypes between healthy human individuals. Findings of the study overall: The low donor count limited represented genetic and exposure-history diversity. The study found roughly 5% of naive CD4 clonotypes shared across several donors. Tissue TCR repertoires likely differ from these blood-only repertoires.

Germline lookup yields CDR1 SGHRS and CDR2 YFSETQ. V trimming: 4 bases; J trimming: 4 bases; junction bases outside the gene matches: 6. This CDR3 is 14 amino acids long. The method was immunoSEQ multiplex PCR; TCRdb's version includes in-frame clones alone and lacks a portion of them. This sample has some 1,100,000 clones, with 78% found just once. The origin of this receptor is a man between 18 and 29 years old in good health. Some clones in this sample may be carry-over from other donors' samples. The V call is TRBV5-1, the J call TRBJ2-5, with 8 bases that match TRBD1. The specimen sequenced was memory CD4+ T cells from PBMCs. As for subset: CD45RA-negative fraction. CDR3 sequence: CASSEGQGRETQYF. The CDR3 nucleotides read TGCGCCAGCAGCGAAGGACAGGGCCGAGAGACCCAGTACTTC.